The 7 T cell receptor beta chains in this list originate from one sample, sequenced in a study of T cell repertoires in cytomegalovirus infection. MiXCR, run by TCRdb on the reads, gives a single entry per CDR3 protein. The top ten clones hold about 10% of a sample with 300,000 to 450,000 distinct CDR3 sequences, over 15% of them seen once. Sequencing input: PBMCs. The receptors here all came from a human donor in good health (CMV status not recorded). Some clones in this sample may be carry-over from other donors' samples.

This clonotype occurred a few times. V gene TRBV20-1 combines with J gene TRBJ1-1; perhaps TRBD1 as D (5 bases). CDR3 size: 16 residues. V was shortened by 5 bases and J by 3 bases, with 22 bases between the two germline ends. The germline gives CDR1 DFQATT, CDR2 SNEGSKA (reference sequence). CDR3 sequence (DNA): TGCAGTGCTGGGGACCCCAGGGCCATGGGGGACACTGAAGCTTTCTTT. It yields the protein CSAGDPRAMGDTEAFF.

This clonotype was recorded many times. V and J are TRBV7-2 and TRBJ1-2; a possible D gene is TRBD1 (5 bases). This CDR3 has 14 residues. V was clipped by 2 bases and J by 8 bases, with 15 bases between them. Germline CDR1 is SGHTA and CDR2 is FQGNSA. The CDR3 region has the DNA TGTGCCAGCAGCTTACTCGAGGGGTTCGGAGGCTACACCTTC. This translates into CASSLLEGFGGYTF.

The V call is TRBV20-1, the J call TRBJ2-3, with D maybe TRBD1 (5 bases). Trimming took off 6 bases at V and 8 bases at J, with 15 bases between the two ends. Germline loops: CDR1 DFQATT, CDR2 SNEGSKA (reference sequence). CDR3 size: 12 residues. The CDR3 region is CSARSPDSTQYF. The CDR3 DNA reads TGCAGTGCCCGCTCCCCCGACAGTACGCAGTATTTT.

This clonotype came up a few times. This chain links TRBV10-3 with TRBJ2-5; D remains unclear. Germline loops: CDR1 ENHRY, CDR2 SYGVKD. CDR3 length: 13 amino acids. V was clipped by 3 bases and J by 7 bases, with 12 bases between them. The chain's CDR3 is CAISDSQDGTQYF. CDR3 nucleotides: TGTGCCATCAGTGACTCCCAAGATGGGACCCAGTACTTC.

This clonotype was seen at least ten times. This chain links TRBV7-2 with TRBJ2-7; 13 nucleotides line up with TRBD2. The CDR3 extends over 16 amino acids. Losses at the gene ends were 1 base for V and 4 bases for J; bases not matched to a gene: 4. The germline gives CDR1 SGHTA, CDR2 FQGNSA. The CDR3 sequence is CASSLGTSGSLYEQYF. The CDR3 nucleotides read TGTGCCAGCAGCTTAGGGACTAGCGGGAGCCTTTACGAGCAGTACTTC.

The V and J genes are TRBV6-2 or TRBV6-3 and TRBJ2-1, with D unclear. The CDR3 length is 12 residues. The germline gives CDR1 MNHEY, CDR2 SVGEGT. Deletions cut 5 bases from V and 6 bases from J, with 8 bases between. CDR3 in amino acids: CASSDAPNEQFF. For the CDR3, the DNA is TGTGCCAGCAGTGACGCCCCCAATGAGCAGTTCTTC.

The chain is built from TRBV4-3 and TRBJ2-1; D unresolved. CDR1 is LGHNA and CDR2 is YSLEER in the germline V gene. V lost 6 bases and J 5 bases, leaving 11 bases between the germline ends. This CDR3 has 13 amino acids. CDR3 residues: CASSSNHDNEQFF. CDR3 coding DNA: TGCGCCAGCAGTTCCAACCACGACAATGAGCAGTTCTTC.